Presented here are 3 T cell receptor beta chains from one specimen sequenced in a study of post-analysis software for immune sequencing data. Unique molecular identifiers tagged the TCR beta cDNA libraries. TCRdb reprocessed the PCR reads via MiXCR and lists one record per CDR3 protein. Of around 150,000 distinct CDR3 sequences in the sample, 36% are singletons; the top ten hold roughly 28%. The sequences come from blood, collected after autologous hematopoietic stem cell transplantation. The receptors here all came from a girl between 5 and 17 years old with multiple sclerosis.

The chain carries TRBV29-1 and TRBJ2-1, with TRBD2 identical over 9 bases. The CDR3 totals 16 residues. With V trimmed by 6 bases and J by 5 bases, 14 bases remained unmatched. Per germline, CDR1 SQVTM and CDR2 ANQGSEA. CDR3 protein: CSVPLSLAGLNNEQFF. The CDR3 DNA sequence: TGCAGCGTACCGCTGAGTCTAGCGGGATTAAACAATGAGCAGTTCTTC.

V usage is TRBV4-3 and J usage is TRBJ2-1; a weak D match, TRBD2 (5 bases). CDR3 size: 15 residues. The V end lost 0 bases, the J end lost 3 bases, and 9 bases lay between the germline ends. CDR1 is LGHNA, CDR2 YSLEER, per germline. CDR3 amino acids: CASSQEGSGYNEQFF. The CDR3 DNA is TGCGCCAGCAGCCAAGAAGGGAGCGGCTACAATGAGCAGTTCTTC.

The sample holds one count of this clonotype. The chain uses TRBV20-1 and TRBJ2-5; TRBD1 is a possible D gene (5 bases). In germline, CDR1 is DFQATT, CDR2 SNEGSKA (reference sequence). Trimming cost V 3 bases and J 4 bases, with 9 bases left between them. The CDR3 runs 12 residues. The DNA for the CDR3 is TGCAGTGCTAGCGACAGTGGAGAGACCCAGTACTTC. It translates to CSASDSGETQYF.